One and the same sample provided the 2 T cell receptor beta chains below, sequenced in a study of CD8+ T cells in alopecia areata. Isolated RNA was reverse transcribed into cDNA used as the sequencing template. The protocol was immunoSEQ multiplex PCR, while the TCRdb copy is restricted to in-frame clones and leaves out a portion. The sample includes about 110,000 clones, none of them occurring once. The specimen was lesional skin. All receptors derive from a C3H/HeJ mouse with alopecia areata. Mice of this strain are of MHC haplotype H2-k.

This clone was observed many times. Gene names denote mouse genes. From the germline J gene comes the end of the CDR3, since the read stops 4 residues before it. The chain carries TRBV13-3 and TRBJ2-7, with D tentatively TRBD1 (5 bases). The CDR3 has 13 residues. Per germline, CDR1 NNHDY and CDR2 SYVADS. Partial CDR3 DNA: TGTGCCAGCAGTGACCGGACAATTTAT. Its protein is CASSDRTIY. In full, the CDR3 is CASSDRTIYEQYF.

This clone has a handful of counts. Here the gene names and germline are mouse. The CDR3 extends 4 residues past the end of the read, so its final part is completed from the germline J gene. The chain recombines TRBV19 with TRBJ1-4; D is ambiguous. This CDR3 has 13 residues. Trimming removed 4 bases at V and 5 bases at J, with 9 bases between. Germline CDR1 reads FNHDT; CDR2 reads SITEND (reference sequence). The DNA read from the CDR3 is TGTGCCAGCAGTTCTGATTGGAACGAA. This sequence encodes CASSSDWNE. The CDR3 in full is CASSSDWNERLFF.